These 18 T cell receptor beta chains share one sample of origin, sequenced in a study of blood T cell repertoires in COVID-19. TCRdb keeps only in-frame clones here, not all; method: immunoSEQ multiplex PCR. Among 200,000 to 250,000 clones listed, around 91% were seen once. The sequenced material came from PBMCs or T cells enriched from blood (not recorded which). All receptors derive from a young man who had been exposed to COVID-19.

The chain combines TRBV4-1 with TRBJ2-1, with 9 bases fitting TRBD2. V gave up 2 bases and J gave up 3 bases; unmatched junction bases: 5. This CDR3 is 16 amino acids long. The germline gives CDR1 MGHRA, CDR2 YSYEKL. As DNA, the CDR3 is TGCGCCAGCAGCCAACCGCGGGGGGGCCTCTACAATGAGCAGTTCTTC. Its translation: CASSQPRGGLYNEQFF.

The CDR3 protein is CAISDVRSSYNSPLHF. CDR3 DNA: TGTGCCATCAGTGATGTGAGGAGCTCCTATAATTCACCCCTCCACTTT. The chain links TRBV10-3 to TRBJ1-6; no firm D call. This CDR3 region has 16 residues. V was shortened by 3 bases and J by 0 bases, with 9 bases between the two germline ends. Germline V gene lookup returns CDR1 ENHRY and CDR2 SYGVKD.

The rearrangement links TRBV2 to TRBJ1-2; D gene unclear. Germline V gene lookup returns CDR1 SNHLY and CDR2 FYNNEI. The CDR3 spans 12 residues. V lost 10 bases to trimming and J lost 8 bases, with 17 bases between them. The CDR3 sequence is CANPARLGGYTF. The CDR3, as DNA: TGTGCCAACCCAGCACGCCTCGGGGGCTACACCTTC.

This clone was counted once. The V call is TRBV4-1, the J call TRBJ1-6; perhaps TRBD1 as D (5 bases). V was pared by 1 base and J by 8 bases, with 12 bases between. The CDR3 sequence is 15 residues long. CDR1 is MGHRA and CDR2 is YSYEKL in the germline V gene. The CDR3 coding sequence is TGCGCCAGCAGCCAAGGGGGGGACCCTTATTCACCCCTCCACTTT. Translating gives CASSQGGDPYSPLHF.

The count of this clone is one. This CDR3 is also generated by other DNA sequences in the sample. The genes are TRBV30 and TRBJ1-6, with TRBD1 identical over 8 bases. The CDR3 runs to 13 residues. Unmatched junction bases numbered 3, after V lost 4 bases and J lost 7 bases. CDR1 and CDR2 from the germline V gene are GTSNPN and SVGIG (reference sequence). The CDR3 sequence is CAWKTGDNSPLHF. The CDR3, as DNA: TGTGCCTGGAAGACAGGGGACAATTCACCCCTCCACTTT.

This rearrangement joins TRBV19 to TRBJ1-2, with a tentative D call TRBD1 (5 bases). Trimming took off 4 bases at V and 8 bases at J, with 14 bases between the two ends. The CDR3 length is 13 residues. Germline V gene lookup returns CDR1 LNHDA and CDR2 SQIVND (reference sequence). CDR3 sequence (DNA): TGTGCCAGTAGTACGGACACCCATAACGGCTACACCTTC. It encodes CASSTDTHNGYTF.

V and J are TRBV2 and TRBJ2-4; D is perhaps TRBD2 (6 bases). The CDR3 has 12 residues. From germline, CDR1 is SNHLY and CDR2 FYNNEI. V was clipped by 4 bases and J by 8 bases, with 9 bases between them. The CDR3 spells CASSGGEDIQYF. The DNA for the CDR3 is TGTGCCAGCAGTGGGGGGGAGGACATTCAGTACTTC.

The sample holds one count of this clone. V usage is TRBV6-2 or TRBV6-3 and J usage is TRBJ1-5; 9 bases line up with TRBD1. V lost 3 bases, J lost 5 bases, and 8 bases stayed unmatched. From germline, CDR1 is MNHEY and CDR2 SVGEGT. The CDR3 consists of 16 residues. CDR3 amino acids: CASSYSPGQGDQPQHF. In nucleotides, the CDR3 is TGTGCCAGCAGTTATTCCCCGGGACAGGGCGATCAGCCCCAGCATTTT.

V is TRBV19 and J is TRBJ1-6, with TRBD1 identical over 7 bases. The CDR3 runs 14 residues. Germline trimming cut 0 bases from V and 9 bases from J; bases unmatched to any gene: 2. From germline, CDR1 is LNHDA and CDR2 SQIVND (reference sequence). CDR3 sequence reads: CASSIDDRASPLHF. CDR3 nucleotides: TGTGCCAGTAGTATAGATGACAGGGCTTCACCCCTCCACTTT.

V gene TRBV7-3 combines with J gene TRBJ2-5; 8 bases map to TRBD2. Trimming at V came to 5 bases and at J to 5 bases, leaving 19 bases not matched to a gene. CDR1 and CDR2 (germline): SGHTA, FQGTGA. This CDR3 spans 18 amino acids. CDR3 residues: CASSPGPRGLGGAETQYF. Written as DNA, the CDR3 is TGTGCCAGCAGCCCCGGCCCGAGGGGACTAGGAGGTGCTGAGACCCAGTACTTC.

This chain connects TRBV6-4 to TRBJ2-5, with TRBD1 as a possible D gene (5 bases). Germline loops: CDR1 MRHNA, CDR2 SNTAGT. The CDR3 has 14 amino acids. Trimming left V 6 bases short and J 1 base short, with 12 bases between. CDR3 region: CASSFIDSQETQYF. DNA of the CDR3: TGTGCCAGCAGCTTTATTGACAGCCAAGAGACCCAGTACTTC.

The chain carries TRBV11-2 and TRBJ2-2; a weak D match, TRBD1 (6 bases). The CDR3 sequence is 18 residues long. V gave up 5 bases and J gave up 3 bases, with 22 bases separating them. Germline V CDR1 and CDR2: SGHAT, FQNNGV. The CDR3 reads CASSPQSGTTFYTGELFF. DNA of the CDR3: TGTGCCAGCAGCCCCCAATCGGGGACAACTTTTTACACCGGGGAGCTGTTTTTT.

The chain uses TRBV4-1 and TRBJ1-1; possible D gene TRBD1, 5 bases. The germline V and J ends were trimmed by 1 base and 0 bases, with 12 bases remaining between them. The CDR3 is 16 residues long. Germline CDR1 is MGHRA and CDR2 is YSYEKL. CDR3 loop: CASSQGEGGVNTEAFF. The CDR3 nucleotides read TGCGCCAGCAGCCAAGGTGAAGGAGGGGTGAACACTGAAGCTTTCTTT.

The chain uses TRBV10-3 and TRBJ1-2; TRBD1 matches at 7 bases. This CDR3 has 14 amino acids. The V gene's germline CDR1 is ENHRY and CDR2 SYGVKD. Trimming took 6 bases from V and 2 from J; bases not matched to a gene: 6. This CDR3 is CAISRTGDNYGYTF. In DNA form, the CDR3 reads TGTGCCATCAGCCGGACAGGCGACAACTATGGCTACACCTTC.

The genes are TRBV14 and TRBJ2-2; D is possibly TRBD1 (6 bases). V lost 5 bases and J lost 7, with 11 bases in between. The CDR3 consists of 13 residues. Per germline, CDR1 SGHDN and CDR2 FVKESK. The CDR3 sequence is CASSNRVGGELFF. The CDR3 DNA follows: TGTGCCAGCAGCAACAGGGTTGGCGGGGAGCTGTTTTTT.

The chain uses TRBV7-2 and TRBJ2-1, with D possibly being TRBD1 (5 bases). With 3 bases removed from V and 13 bases from J, the gap between germline ends came to 16 bases. This CDR3 has 13 amino acids. Germline V lookup: CDR1 SGHTA, CDR2 FQGNSA. This chain's CDR3 is CASSFLGSTEQFF. The CDR3 DNA reads TGTGCCAGCAGCTTTTTGGGATCGACAGAACAGTTCTTC.

This chain connects TRBV10-3 to TRBJ1-1; 8 bases agree with TRBD1. The CDR3 runs 15 residues. V was clipped by 3 bases and J by 5 bases; unmatched bases: 8. Per germline, CDR1 ENHRY and CDR2 SYGVKD. In DNA form, the CDR3 reads TGTGCCATCAGTGATGCGACAGGGGTCGGAACTGAAGCTTTCTTT. Its protein product is CAISDATGVGTEAFF.

The chain recombines TRBV4-1 with TRBJ2-3; TRBD2 might be the D (5 bases). CDR1 is MGHRA, CDR2 YSYEKL, per germline. Trimming took 4 bases from V and 2 from J, leaving 19 bases between them. This CDR3 is 17 amino acids long. In DNA, the CDR3 is TGCGCCAGCAGCCCCCCCGGACGAAGCGGCTACACAGATACGCAGTATTTT. Its protein product is CASSPPGRSGYTDTQYF.